These T cell receptor beta chains were read from a single sample in a study of blood T cells in healthy people across ages. MiXCR was run by TCRdb on the 5' RACE reads, yielding one entry per CDR3 protein. The repertoire consists of hundreds of thousands of distinct CDR3 sequences, with 25% occurring once and the leading ten covering 9.4%. The same data also contributed to another study, on T cells of mothers and their children.

Sequenced input: blood. These receptor sequences come from a boy aged 5-17 years in good health. Each CDR3 is given with its conserved first and last residue. D genes are given only for firm matches. The size entry is marked missing in some rows and otherwise reads once, few, many or a size class.

j_call clone_size v_call d_call cdr3_nt cdr3_aa
TRBJ2-7 few TRBV24-1 - TGTGCCACCAGTGGGGGGACATCCCCCTACGAGCAGTACTTC CATSGGTSPYEQYF
TRBJ2-3 few TRBV15 TRBD2 TGTGCCACCAGCAGAGATAAGGGAGCGGGGGGCCGGTATTTT CATSRDKGAGGRYF
TRBJ2-2 - TRBV10-3 - TGTGCCATCAGTGAGGGAGGGGTCGTCAACACCGGGGAGCTGTTTTTT CAISEGGVVNTGELFF
TRBJ1-4 - TRBV29-1 TRBD1 TGCAGCGCCCTACAGGGGGGCTTTAATGAAAAACTGTTTTTT CSALQGGFNEKLFF
TRBJ2-7 - TRBV9 - TGTGCCAGCAGCCCCCGCCAGGGGAACTACTACGAGCAGTACTTT CASSPRQGNYYEQYF
TRBJ1-2 few TRBV2 - TGTGCCAGCAGTGAAGCCGGCAGGGGAGTGTACGGCTACACCTTC CASSEAGRGVYGYTF
TRBJ2-5 few TRBV5-1 - TGCGCCAGCAGTGGGGGGGCGACCCAAGAGACCCAGTACTTC CASSGGATQETQYF
TRBJ2-5 few TRBV14 TRBD2 TGTGCCAGCAGCCCTTGGAGCGGGGGGCAAGAGACCCAGTACTTC CASSPWSGGQETQYF
TRBJ2-7 - TRBV18 TRBD2 TGTGCCAGCTCACCAATGACTAGCGGGACTTTCTACGAGCAGTACTTC CASSPMTSGTFYEQYF
TRBJ2-1 few TRBV6-4 TRBD1 TGTGCCAGCAGTGCGCACAGGGGCGATGAGCAGTTCTTC CASSAHRGDEQFF
TRBJ2-5 - TRBV3-1 - TGTGCCAGCAGCCCAGGGGCGGGGCAAGAGACCCAGTACTTC CASSPGAGQETQYF
TRBJ1-2 - TRBV4-3 TRBD1 TGCGCCAGCAGCCAAGACTTGACAGGGGTCATCTATGGCTACACCTTC CASSQDLTGVIYGYTF
TRBJ2-7 few TRBV14 TRBD1 TGTGCCAGCAGCCAGGGCAGGGGGACCTACGAGCAGTACTTC CASSQGRGTYEQYF
TRBJ1-3 few TRBV12-3/TRBV12-4 - TGTGCCAGCAGTTTCTCCGGGACTGACTCTGGAAACACCATATATTTT CASSFSGTDSGNTIYF
TRBJ2-4 - TRBV4-1 - TGCGCCAGCAGTACAGGGTTAGGCAAAAACATTCAGTACTTC CASSTGLGKNIQYF
TRBJ2-3 few TRBV5-1 - TGCGCCAGCAGCCGACTATCGAGCACAGATACGCAGTATTTT CASSRLSSTDTQYF
TRBJ2-5 - TRBV6-2/TRBV6-3 - TGTGCCAGCAGTTACGGGCAGGGGCTACAAGAGACCCAGTACTTC CASSYGQGLQETQYF
TRBJ1-1 - TRBV4-1 - TGCGCCAGCAGCCAACGCGGTGGCACTGAAGCTTTCTTT CASSQRGGTEAFF
TRBJ2-6 - TRBV20-1 - TGCAGTGCTAGAGATAGGTCCTCTGGGGCCAACGTCCTGACTTTC CSARDRSSGANVLTF
TRBJ2-5 - TRBV6-5 - TGTGCCAGCAGTTACTCACCCGGGGGTCAAGAGACCCAGTACTTC CASSYSPGGQETQYF
TRBJ2-7 few TRBV7-2 TRBD2 TGTGCCAGCAGGCTCTCCTCAGCGGGGACTATCACCTACGAGCAGTACTTC CASRLSSAGTITYEQYF
TRBJ2-5 - TRBV10-3 TRBD2 TGTGCCATAGGGCCGGGACTAGCGGAAAGTAGTGCGACCCAGTACTTC CAIGPGLAESSATQYF
TRBJ2-7 - TRBV7-2 - TGTGCCAGCAGCCCACGTGCTAATCTCTACGAGCAGTACTTC CASSPRANLYEQYF
TRBJ2-3 - TRBV12-3/TRBV12-4 - TGTGCCAGCAGTTTCGGACGAAATGCAGGGCACACAGATACGCAGTATTTT CASSFGRNAGHTDTQYF
TRBJ2-3 few TRBV3-1 - TGTGCCAGCAGCCAAGCCACCCCCATCACAGATACGCAGTATTTT CASSQATPITDTQYF
TRBJ2-4 few TRBV28 - TGTGCCAGCAGTCTCGAGCCCGCACGGAACATTCAGTACTTC CASSLEPARNIQYF
TRBJ2-7 - TRBV6-5 - TGTGCTAGCAGTTACTCGGGGGTCCCTGGCGAGCAGTACTTC CASSYSGVPGEQYF
TRBJ2-5 - TRBV20-1 - TGCAGTGCTAGAGGACCGGGGCAAGAGACCCAGTACTTC CSARGPGQETQYF
TRBJ1-2 few TRBV2 - TGTGCCAGCAGACTATCAGGCGACCCTAACTATGGCTACACCTTC CASRLSGDPNYGYTF
TRBJ2-7 few TRBV11-2 - TGTGCCGGCAGCTTAGATTTGAGGGGTTTAGGACACTTC CAGSLDLRGLGHF